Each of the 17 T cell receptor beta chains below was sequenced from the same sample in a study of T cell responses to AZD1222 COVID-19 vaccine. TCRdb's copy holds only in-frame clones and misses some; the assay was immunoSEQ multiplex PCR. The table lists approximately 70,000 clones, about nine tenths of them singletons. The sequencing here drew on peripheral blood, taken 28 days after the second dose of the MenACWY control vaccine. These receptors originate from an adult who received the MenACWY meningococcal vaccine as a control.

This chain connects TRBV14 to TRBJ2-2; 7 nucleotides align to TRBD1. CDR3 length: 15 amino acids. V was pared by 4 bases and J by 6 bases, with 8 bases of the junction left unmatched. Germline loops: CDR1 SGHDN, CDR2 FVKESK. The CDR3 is CASSLTTGPSGELFF. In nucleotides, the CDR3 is TGTGCCAGCAGCCTTACGACAGGGCCCTCCGGGGAGCTGTTTTTT.

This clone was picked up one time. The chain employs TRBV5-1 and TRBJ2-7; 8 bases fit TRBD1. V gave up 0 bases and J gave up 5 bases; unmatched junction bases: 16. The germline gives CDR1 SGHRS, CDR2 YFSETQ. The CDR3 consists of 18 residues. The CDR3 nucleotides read TGCGCCAGCAGCTTGGCCTCGATGTCCACACAGGGGGATGACGAGCAGTACTTC. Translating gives CASSLASMSTQGDDEQYF.

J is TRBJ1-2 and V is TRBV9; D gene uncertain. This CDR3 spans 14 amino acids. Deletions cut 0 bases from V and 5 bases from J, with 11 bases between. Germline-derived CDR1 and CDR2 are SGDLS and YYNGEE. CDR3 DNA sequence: TGTGCCAGCAGCGTAGGGGCAGGAGCATATGGCTACACCTTC. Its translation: CASSVGAGAYGYTF.

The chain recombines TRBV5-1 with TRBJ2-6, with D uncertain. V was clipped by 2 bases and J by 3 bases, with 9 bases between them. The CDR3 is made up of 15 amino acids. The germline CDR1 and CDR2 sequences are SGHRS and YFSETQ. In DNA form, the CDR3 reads TGCGCCAGCAGCTTTTCCCCTAGTGGGGCCAACGTCCTGACTTTC. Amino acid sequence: CASSFSPSGANVLTF.

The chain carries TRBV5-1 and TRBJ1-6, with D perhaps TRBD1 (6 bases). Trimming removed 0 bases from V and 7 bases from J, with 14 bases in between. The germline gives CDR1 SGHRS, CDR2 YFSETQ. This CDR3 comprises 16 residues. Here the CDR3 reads CASSLGLRGDNSPLHF. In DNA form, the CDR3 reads TGCGCCAGCAGCTTGGGGCTGAGGGGGGACAATTCACCCCTCCACTTT.

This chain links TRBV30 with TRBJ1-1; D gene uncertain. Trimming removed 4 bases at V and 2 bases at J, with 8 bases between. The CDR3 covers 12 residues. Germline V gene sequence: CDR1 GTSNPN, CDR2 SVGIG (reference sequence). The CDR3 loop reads CAWIGLNTEAFF. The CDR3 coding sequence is TGTGCCTGGATAGGATTAAACACTGAAGCTTTCTTT.

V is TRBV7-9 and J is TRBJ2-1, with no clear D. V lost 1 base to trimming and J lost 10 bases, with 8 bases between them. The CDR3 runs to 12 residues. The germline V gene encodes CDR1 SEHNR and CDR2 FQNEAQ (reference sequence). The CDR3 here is CASSLDVGEQFF. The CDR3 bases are TGTGCCAGCAGCTTAGATGTTGGGGAGCAGTTCTTC.

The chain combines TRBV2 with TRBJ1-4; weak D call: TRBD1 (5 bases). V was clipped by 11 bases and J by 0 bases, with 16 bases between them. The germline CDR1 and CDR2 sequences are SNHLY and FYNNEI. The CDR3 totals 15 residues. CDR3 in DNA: TGTGCCGGGAGAGCCACAGGTGCAACTAATGAAAAACTGTTTTTT. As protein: CAGRATGATNEKLFF.

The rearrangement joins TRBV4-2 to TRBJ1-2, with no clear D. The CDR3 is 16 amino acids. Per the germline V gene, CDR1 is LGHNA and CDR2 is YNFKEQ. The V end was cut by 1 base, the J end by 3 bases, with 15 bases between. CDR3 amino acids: CASSQGEGRVYYGYTF. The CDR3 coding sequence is TGTGCCAGCAGCCAAGGGGAAGGGCGGGTCTACTATGGCTACACCTTC.

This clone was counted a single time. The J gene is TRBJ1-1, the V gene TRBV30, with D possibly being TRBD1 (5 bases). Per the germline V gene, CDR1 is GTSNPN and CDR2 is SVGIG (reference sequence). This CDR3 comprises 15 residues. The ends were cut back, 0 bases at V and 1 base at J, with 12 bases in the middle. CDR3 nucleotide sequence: TGTGCCTGGAGTGTAAGGGCAGGGCGGAACACTGAAGCTTTCTTT. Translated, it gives CAWSVRAGRNTEAFF.

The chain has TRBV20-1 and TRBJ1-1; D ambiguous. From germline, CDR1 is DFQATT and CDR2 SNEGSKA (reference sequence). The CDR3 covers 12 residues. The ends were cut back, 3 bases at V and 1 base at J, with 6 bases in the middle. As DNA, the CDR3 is TGCAGTGCTAGTACAGCGAACACTGAAGCTTTCTTT. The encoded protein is CSASTANTEAFF.

CDR3 in amino acids: CASSSKDREDYGYTF. The CDR3 nucleotides are TGTGCCAGCAGCTCCAAGGACAGGGAGGACTATGGCTACACCTTC. The rearrangement links TRBV7-9 to TRBJ1-2; TRBD1 aligns across 8 bases. The CDR3 has 15 amino acids. J gave up 3 bases and V 4 bases, and 7 bases lay outside the gene matches. Germline V lookup: CDR1 SEHNR, CDR2 FQNEAQ (reference sequence).

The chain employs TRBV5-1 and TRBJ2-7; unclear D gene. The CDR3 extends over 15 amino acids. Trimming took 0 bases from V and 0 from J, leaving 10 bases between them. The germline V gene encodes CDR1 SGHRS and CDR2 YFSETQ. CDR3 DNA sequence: TGCGCCAGCAGCTTGGGTGGCGCGAACTCCTACGAGCAGTACTTC. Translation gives CASSLGGANSYEQYF.

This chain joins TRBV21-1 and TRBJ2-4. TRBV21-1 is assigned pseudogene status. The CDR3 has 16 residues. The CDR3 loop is CASTTKTAYCKNIQYF. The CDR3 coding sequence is TGTGCCAGCACTACAAAGACGGCTTATTGCAAAAACATTCAGTACTTC.

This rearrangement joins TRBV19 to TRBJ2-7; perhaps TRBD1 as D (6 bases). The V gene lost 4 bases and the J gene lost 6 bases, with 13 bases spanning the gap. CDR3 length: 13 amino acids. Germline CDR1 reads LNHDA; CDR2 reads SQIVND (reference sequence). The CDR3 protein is CASSTTGSGEQYF. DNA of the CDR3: TGTGCCAGTAGTACTACAGGGTCGGGCGAGCAGTACTTC.

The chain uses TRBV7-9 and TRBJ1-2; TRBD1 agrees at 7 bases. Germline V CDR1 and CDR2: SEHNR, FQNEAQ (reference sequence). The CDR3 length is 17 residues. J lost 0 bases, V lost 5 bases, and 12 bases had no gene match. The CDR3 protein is CASSATGPGPSNYGYTF. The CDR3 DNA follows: TGTGCCAGCAGCGCGACAGGGCCCGGCCCCTCTAACTATGGCTACACCTTC.

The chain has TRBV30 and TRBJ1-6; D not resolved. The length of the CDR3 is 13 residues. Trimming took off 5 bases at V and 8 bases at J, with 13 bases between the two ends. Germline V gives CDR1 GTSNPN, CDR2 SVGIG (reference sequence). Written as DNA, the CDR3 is TGTGCCTGGTGCCCGACACCAGATTCACCCCTCCACTTT. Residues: CAWCPTPDSPLHF. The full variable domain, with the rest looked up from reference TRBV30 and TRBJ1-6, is SQTIHQWPATLVQPVGSPLSLECTVEGTSNPNLYWYRQAAGRGLQLLFYSVGIGQISSEVPQNLSASRPQDRQFILSSKKLLLSDSGFYLCAWCPTPDSPLHFGNGTRLTVT.